This is a list of T cell receptor beta chains from one sample in a study of CD8+CD57+ T cells in acquired aplastic anemia. TCRdb passed the reads through MiXCR, listing each CDR3 protein once. The data contain 200,000 to 250,000 distinct CDR3 sequences, over 40% of them singletons. The sample comprised sorted CD4+, CD8+, or CD8+CD57+ T cells (not recorded which) from PBMCs. Every receptor here comes from a human donor with aplastic anemia. The CDR3 runs from the conserved cysteine through the conserved F or W. A D gene is named only where the DNA matches it firmly. Clone sizes are given selectively: once, few, many, or a class where the clone is expanded.

v_gene	d_gene	abundance	j_gene	CDR3nt	CDR3aa
TRBV9	NA	many	TRBJ1-1	TGTGCCAGCAGCGTGACAGTGCTGAACACTGAAGCTTTCTTT	CASSVTVLNTEAFF
TRBV9	NA	NA	TRBJ1-2	TGTGCCAGCAGCGTCGGGGGTGCCTATGGCTACACCTTC	CASSVGGAYGYTF
TRBV2	NA	many	TRBJ1-2	TGTGCCAGCAGCCAGACAGTTACTAACTATGGCTACACCTTC	CASSQTVTNYGYTF
TRBV7-2	NA	once	TRBJ1-2	TGTGCCAGTAGTATTGCCCCGACAGGCTATGGCTACACCTTC	CASSIAPTGYGYTF
TRBV10-3	NA	NA	TRBJ2-7	TGTGCCATCAGTGAGTTGGGGCAGGGGTCCGGAGAGCAGTACTTC	CAISELGQGSGEQYF
TRBV10-3	TRBD1	NA	TRBJ1-2	TGTGCCATCAAGGGACAGGGAAATGGCTACACCTTC	CAIKGQGNGYTF
TRBV15	NA	many	TRBJ1-2	TGTGCCACCAGCAGAGATGGCAGGGGCCGCGGGGGGGTTACCTTC	CATSRDGRGRGGVTF
TRBV5-6	TRBD1	NA	TRBJ2-1	TGTGCCAGCAGCTCCCGAGGGACAGGGGGCATCGAGCAGTTCTTC	CASSSRGTGGIEQFF
TRBV2	NA	NA	TRBJ1-2	TGTGCCAGCGCCCGAATTGGGCAGGGAGGGAGTAATCGGTGTGGCTACACCTTC	CASARIGQGGSNRCGYTF
TRBV24-1	TRBD1	NA	TRBJ1-2	TGTGCCACCAGTGCGCTATCACCGGGACAGGGTTTCTATGGCTACACCTTC	CATSALSPGQGFYGYTF
TRBV7-2	TRBD1	many	TRBJ2-1	TGTGCCAGCAGCCTCGCGGGGGACAGGGCTATTGAGCAGTTCTTC	CASSLAGDRAIEQFF
TRBV10-3	NA	NA	TRBJ2-3	TGTGCCATCAGTGAGTCGAGGGCTGGGACCCGGGCGGATACGCAGTATTTT	CAISESRAGTRADTQYF